This paragraph reports one TCR beta chain. Its target is not known. J gave up 6 bases and V 3 bases, and 16 bases lay outside the gene matches. The CDR3 is 17 amino acids. Per the germline V gene, CDR1 is SGHTA and CDR2 is FQGNSA. Repertoires were generated with immunoSEQ multiplex PCR, while TCRdb's copy carries only in-frame clones and drops some. The table shows approximately 61,000 clones, with approximately 79% occurring only once. The data derive from a study of a mutant IDH1 vaccine in newly diagnosed glioma. Overall study context: Of the patients given treatment, roughly 60% were male and about 38% were female, and a mean age of roughly 40 years was recorded.

Points from the study as a whole: The vaccine induced immune responses, and these occurred in approximately 93% of patients.

The time point is: week 5, during vaccination. Topical imiquimod was applied with each vaccine dose, which held 300 ug of mutant IDH1 20-mer peptide. The gene calls are TRBV7-2 and TRBJ1-2; 7 nucleotides agree with TRBD1. This material consisted of PBMCs, taken from a glioma patient whose treatment included an IDH1 peptide vaccine. This sequence originates from a woman between 50 and 59 years old with glioma. CDR3 DNA: TGTGCCAGCAGCTTCCTTGGACAGGCGATAGTGCGGGATGGCTACACCTTC. This translates into CASSFLGQAIVRDGYTF. Looking up the rest from reference TRBV7-2 and TRBJ1-2 gives the full variable domain: GAGVSQSPSNKVTEKGKDVELRCDPISGHTALYWYRQSLGQGLEFLIYFQGNSAPDKSGLPSDRFSAERTGGSVSTLTIQRTQQEDSAVYLCASSFLGQAIVRDGYTFGSGTRLTVV.